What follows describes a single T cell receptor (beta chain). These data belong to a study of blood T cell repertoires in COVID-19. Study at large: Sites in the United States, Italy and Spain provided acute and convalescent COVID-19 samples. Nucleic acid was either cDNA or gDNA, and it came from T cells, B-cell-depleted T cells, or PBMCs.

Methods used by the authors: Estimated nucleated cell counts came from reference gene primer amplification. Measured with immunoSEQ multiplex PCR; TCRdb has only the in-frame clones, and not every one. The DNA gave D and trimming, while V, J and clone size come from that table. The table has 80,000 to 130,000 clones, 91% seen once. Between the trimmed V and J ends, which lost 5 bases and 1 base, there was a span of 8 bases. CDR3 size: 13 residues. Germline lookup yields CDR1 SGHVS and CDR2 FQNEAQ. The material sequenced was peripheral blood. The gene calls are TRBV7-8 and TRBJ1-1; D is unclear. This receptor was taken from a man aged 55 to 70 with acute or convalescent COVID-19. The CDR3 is CASSITENTEAFF. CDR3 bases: TGTGCCAGCAGCATAACAGAGAACACTGAAGCTTTCTTT.